These 8 T cell receptor beta chains came from one sample sequenced in a study of blood T cell repertoires in COVID-19. Method: immunoSEQ multiplex PCR; TCRdb's copy keeps in-frame clones and lacks some. The sample has 130,000 to 150,000 clones; more than 70% are singletons. The material sequenced was peripheral blood. The receptor source for this set is a human donor in a cohort sampled during active COVID-19.

The rearrangement uses TRBV19 and TRBJ2-1; 8 bases are a match to TRBD1. This CDR3 has 14 amino acids. Germline V gene sequence: CDR1 LNHDA, CDR2 SQIVND (reference sequence). J was trimmed by 6 bases and V by 4 bases; bases with no gene match: 5. DNA of the CDR3: TGTGCCAGTAGTACTAGGACAGGGAGCAATGAGCAGTTCTTC. Translating it yields CASSTRTGSNEQFF. The variable domain in full, completed from reference TRBV19 and TRBJ2-1, reads DGGITQSPKYLFRKEGQNVTLSCEQNLNHDAMYWYRQDPGQGLRLIYYSQIVNDFQKGDIAEGYSVSREKKESFPLTVTSAQKNPTAFYLCASSTRTGSNEQFFGPGTRLTVL.

The chain couples TRBV6-2 or TRBV6-3 to TRBJ1-4, with TRBD1 identical over 7 bases. From germline, CDR1 is MNHEY and CDR2 SVGEGT. The CDR3 is 17 amino acids. V was clipped by 6 bases and J by 3 bases; unmatched bases: 13. DNA of the CDR3: TGTGCCAGCAGCCTACGGCGGGCCACAGGGGCTAATGAAAAACTGTTTTTT. Its translation is CASSLRRATGANEKLFF.

The chain couples TRBV6-5 to TRBJ2-1; 7 bases align to TRBD1. V was clipped by 4 bases and J by 6 bases; unmatched bases: 6. Germline-derived CDR1 and CDR2 are MNHEY and SVGAGI. CDR3 length: 14 amino acids. The DNA of the CDR3 is TGTGCCAGCAGTTTATGGGACAGACCCAATGAGCAGTTCTTC. Translation gives CASSLWDRPNEQFF.

This chain joins TRBV7-2 and TRBJ2-3, with D hard to call. V was cut by 4 bases and J by 2 bases, with 4 bases left in between. The germline V gene encodes CDR1 SGHTA and CDR2 FQGNSA. This CDR3 region has 12 residues. The CDR3 here is CASSYNTDTQYF. The CDR3 region has the DNA TGTGCCAGCAGCTATAACACAGATACGCAGTATTTT.

The chain recombines TRBV15 with TRBJ1-5, with D perhaps matching TRBD1 (6 bases). The CDR3 extends over 14 amino acids. V was clipped by 2 bases and J by 2 bases, with 7 bases between them. CDR1 and CDR2 from the germline V gene are LNHNV and YYDKDF (reference sequence). As DNA, the CDR3 is TGTGCCACCAGCAGACGACAGGGCAATCAGCCCCAGCATTTT. Translation: CATSRRQGNQPQHF.

The chain combines TRBV5-4 with TRBJ2-4, with D possibly matching TRBD2 (5 bases). V was trimmed by 0 bases and J by 6 bases, leaving 13 bases between them. Germline V gene lookup returns CDR1 SGHNT and CDR2 YYREEE (reference sequence). The CDR3 has 15 residues. The CDR3 spells CASSLGGQAANIQYF. DNA of the CDR3: TGTGCCAGCAGCTTGGGCGGGCAGGCCGCAAACATTCAGTACTTC.

J is TRBJ1-2 and V is TRBV6-5, with no clear D. Germline CDR1 reads MNHEY; CDR2 reads SVGAGI. This CDR3 comprises 13 residues. V was trimmed by 6 bases and J by 2 bases, leaving 10 bases between them. The CDR3 nucleotides read TGTGCCAGCAGCCGAACGCAGAACTATGGCTACACCTTC. Amino acid sequence: CASSRTQNYGYTF.

This chain joins TRBV28 and TRBJ1-2; 8 nucleotides agree with TRBD1. Germline CDR1 is MDHEN and CDR2 is SYDVKM. This CDR3 is 20 amino acids long. Trimming removed 6 bases from V and 2 bases from J; junction bases left unmatched: 23. The CDR3 nucleotides are TGTGCCAGCAGGTCCGACAGGGGACGCGTCGGGGCGTTCCAAAACTATGGCTACACCTTC. This sequence encodes CASRSDRGRVGAFQNYGYTF.